This is a list of T cell receptor beta chains from one sample in a study of blood T cell repertoires in COVID-19. Clones were read by immunoSEQ multiplex PCR, and TCRdb kept only the in-frame ones, dropping some. The table shows approximately 200,000 clones, with approximately 81% occurring only once. The material sequenced was peripheral blood. These receptor sequences come from a man aged 35-49 years with acute or convalescent COVID-19. Both conserved end residues are part of each CDR3. The D gene is left open where the match is weak. Clone sizes are given selectively: once, few, many, or a class where the clone is expanded.

. TRBJ2-1 TRBV11-3 . TGTGCCAGCAGCTTGTATCAGAAGGGAAGCAGGGGTTATAATGAGCAGTTCTTC CASSLYQKGSRGYNEQFF
. TRBJ2-3 TRBV19 . TGTGCCAGTAGTATAGGCCCCAGAACCGCAGATACGCAGTATTTT CASSIGPRTADTQYF
. TRBJ1-3 TRBV5-1 . TGCGCCAGCAGCTCGCAGGGAGGAAACACCATATATTTT CASSSQGGNTIYF
. TRBJ1-5 TRBV30 . TGTGCCTGGAGTGTATCCAGGCGGGGTCAGCCCCAGCATTTT CAWSVSRRGQPQHF
. TRBJ2-3 TRBV2 TRBD2 TGTGCCAGCGGGGAGGGTCCCAAGGATACGCAGTATTTT CASGEGPKDTQYF
. TRBJ1-2 TRBV20-1 . TGCAGTGCTCCCGACAGCACGGGCTACACCTTC CSAPDSTGYTF
. TRBJ2-3 TRBV13 TRBD2 TGTGCCAGCAGCTTAGACCTAGCGGGGGCCCAGGCGCAGTATTTT CASSLDLAGAQAQYF
. TRBJ2-7 TRBV11-3 . TGTGCCAGCAGTCCAACTTCACAGTCCCAGCAGTACTTC CASSPTSQSQQYF
. TRBJ1-2 TRBV11-2 TRBD1 TGTGCCAGCAGGCCTCAGGGGGCGCGCGGTTTTGGCTACACCTTC CASRPQGARGFGYTF
. TRBJ2-7 TRBV5-1 TRBD1 TGCGCCAGCAGCTGGGGACCGGGACAGGGTTCCTACGAGCAGTACTTC CASSWGPGQGSYEQYF
few TRBJ1-1 TRBV2 . TGTGCCAGCAGTGGGACAGAATCCAACACTGAAGCTTTCTTT CASSGTESNTEAFF
. TRBJ1-5 TRBV7-3 TRBD1 TGTGCCAGCAGCTTAACAGGGGGCGAGCCCCAGCATTTT CASSLTGGEPQHF
. TRBJ2-3 TRBV6-2/TRBV6-3 TRBD2 TGTGCCAGCAGTTACCTCAAAGATAGCGGGGGGGCCTTAGATACGCAGTATTTT CASSYLKDSGGALDTQYF
. TRBJ1-2 TRBV27 . TGTGCCAGCAGCGCGGAACCGGGAGCTAACTATGGCTACACCTTC CASSAEPGANYGYTF
. TRBJ2-7 TRBV6-1 . TGTGCCAGCAGTGATGGGACTTCAAGCTCCTACGAGCAGTACTTC CASSDGTSSSYEQYF
few TRBJ1-5 TRBV9 TRBD1 TGTGCCAGCAGCGGGGACAGGGGAAATCAGCCCCAGCATTTT CASSGDRGNQPQHF
. TRBJ1-2 TRBV7-9 . TGTGCCAGCAGCTTTTACCGGGGAAAGGACTATGGCTACACCTTC CASSFYRGKDYGYTF
. TRBJ1-3 TRBV15 . TGTGCCACCAGCAACACAGGTCCTGGAAACACCATATATTTT CATSNTGPGNTIYF
few TRBJ1-1 TRBV18 TRBD1 TGTGCCAGCTCCTCCGGGACAGGGGAGGCTGAAGCTTTCTTT CASSSGTGEAEAFF
. TRBJ1-4 TRBV18 . TGTGCCAGCTCCCCGTTTTCCGGGGAAAAACTGTTTTTT CASSPFSGEKLFF
once TRBJ1-1 TRBV9 . TGTGCCAGCAGCCCCCGCGGGTCGGCAACTGAAGCTTTCTTT CASSPRGSATEAFF
. TRBJ2-3 TRBV5-1 . TGCGCCAGCAGCTTGGACAGAAGCACAGATACGCAGTATTTT CASSLDRSTDTQYF
few TRBJ1-5 TRBV5-1 . TGCGCCAGCATTGACTGTCATAGCAATCAGCCCCAGCATTTT CASIDCHSNQPQHF
once TRBJ1-1 TRBV27 TRBD1 TGTGCCAGCAGTTATAAACCGGGACAGGCAATAAGGACTGAAGCTTTCTTT CASSYKPGQAIRTEAFF
. TRBJ1-2 TRBV29-1 . TGCAGCGTCAACACAGGGCTCACAATGTATGGCTACACCTTC CSVNTGLTMYGYTF
. TRBJ2-1 TRBV4-2 TRBD1 TGTGCCAGCAGCCAAGAGCCAGGGACAGGGGTGGGGGGTGAGCAGTTCTTC CASSQEPGTGVGGEQFF
. TRBJ1-2 TRBV5-6 TRBD1 TGTGCCAGCAGCTTGGCCGGGACAGGCGCAGGGGGCTACACCTTC CASSLAGTGAGGYTF
. TRBJ1-4 TRBV2 . TGTGCCAGCAGTGGACAGTCGAATGAAAAACTGTTTTTT CASSGQSNEKLFF
. TRBJ1-6 TRBV6-5 . TGTGCCAGCAGTTATAATTCGGGTAATTCACCCCTCCACTTT CASSYNSGNSPLHF
few TRBJ1-2 TRBV27 . TGTGCCAGCAGCGTGAGGGAAAACTATGGCTACACCTTC CASSVRENYGYTF
. TRBJ1-2 TRBV12-3/TRBV12-4 . TGTGCCAGCAGTTCCGCAGGGTATGGCTACACCTTC CASSSAGYGYTF
. TRBJ1-2 TRBV30 . TGTGCCTGGAGCTCAACGGAGAGGGTTGGCTACACCTTC CAWSSTERVGYTF
. TRBJ1-3 TRBV11-2 TRBD1 TGTGCCAGCAGCCGGCCGGGACAGGGGACCGGAAACACCATATATTTT CASSRPGQGTGNTIYF
. TRBJ2-7 TRBV30 . TGTGCCTGGAGTGGTGAAGGGGGCTCCTACGAGCAGTACTTC CAWSGEGGSYEQYF
. TRBJ2-1 TRBV2 TRBD2 TGTGCCAGCAAAGCGGGGGGGCAGTACAATGAGCAGTTCTTC CASKAGGQYNEQFF
. TRBJ2-5 TRBV29-1 . TGCAGCGTCTCGCCGCGGGAGACCCAGTACTTC CSVSPRETQYF
. TRBJ1-2 TRBV2 . TGTGCCAGCAGCCCCTTTAGGGGATCATTCTATGGCTACACCTTC CASSPFRGSFYGYTF